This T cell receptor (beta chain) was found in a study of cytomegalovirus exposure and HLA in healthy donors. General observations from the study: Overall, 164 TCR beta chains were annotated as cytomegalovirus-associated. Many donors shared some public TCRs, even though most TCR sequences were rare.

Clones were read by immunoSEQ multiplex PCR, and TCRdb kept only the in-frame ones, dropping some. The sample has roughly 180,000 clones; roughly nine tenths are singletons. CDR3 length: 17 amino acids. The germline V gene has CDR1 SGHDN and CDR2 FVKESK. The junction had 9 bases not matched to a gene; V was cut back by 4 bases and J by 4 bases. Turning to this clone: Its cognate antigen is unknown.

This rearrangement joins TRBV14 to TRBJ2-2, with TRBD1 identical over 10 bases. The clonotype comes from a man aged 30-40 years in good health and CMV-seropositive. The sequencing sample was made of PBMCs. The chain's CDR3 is CASSPKDRGDSTGELFF. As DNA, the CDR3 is TGTGCCAGCAGCCCCAAGGACAGGGGGGATAGCACCGGGGAGCTGTTTTTT.